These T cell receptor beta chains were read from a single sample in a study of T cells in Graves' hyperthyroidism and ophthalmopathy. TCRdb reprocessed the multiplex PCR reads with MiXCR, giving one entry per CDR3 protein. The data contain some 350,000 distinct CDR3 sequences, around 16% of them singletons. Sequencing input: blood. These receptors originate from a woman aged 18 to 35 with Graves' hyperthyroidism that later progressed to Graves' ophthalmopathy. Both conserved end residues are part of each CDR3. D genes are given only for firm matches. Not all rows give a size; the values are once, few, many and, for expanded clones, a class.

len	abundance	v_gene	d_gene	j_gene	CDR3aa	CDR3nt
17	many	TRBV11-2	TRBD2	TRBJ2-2	CASSLGLAGGRTGELFF	TGTGCCAGCAGCTTGGGACTAGCGGGAGGACGCACCGGGGAGCTGTTTTTT
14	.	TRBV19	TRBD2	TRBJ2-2	CASSAGLAAGELFF	TGTGCCAGTAGTGCGGGACTAGCTGCCGGGGAGCTGTTTTTT
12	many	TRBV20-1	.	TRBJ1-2	CSASFSSYGYTF	TGCAGTGCTAGCTTCAGTTCCTATGGCTACACCTTC
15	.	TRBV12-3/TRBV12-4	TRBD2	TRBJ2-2	CASRLAGDATGELFF	TGTGCCAGCAGGCTAGCGGGGGACGCGACAGGGGAGCTGTTTTTT
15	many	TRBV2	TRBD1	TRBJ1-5	CASSLRTGGNQPQHF	TGTGCCAGCAGCCTTAGGACAGGGGGTAATCAGCCCCAGCATTTT
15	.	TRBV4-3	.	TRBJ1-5	CASSQDLSGTQPQHF	TGCGCCAGCAGCCAAGATTTGTCAGGCACTCAGCCCCAGCATTTT
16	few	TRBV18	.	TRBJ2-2	CASSPAGAMNTGELFF	TGTGCCAGCTCACCCGCAGGGGCCATGAACACCGGGGAGCTGTTTTTT
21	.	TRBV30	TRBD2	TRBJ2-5	CAWSVLGNGLAGGRGSETQYF	TGTGCCTGGAGTGTATTGGGGAACGGACTAGCGGGAGGCCGCGGGTCAGAGACCCAGTACTTC
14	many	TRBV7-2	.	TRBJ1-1	CASSSYRGVNEAFF	TGTGCCAGCAGCTCATACCGGGGGGTCAATGAAGCTTTCTTT
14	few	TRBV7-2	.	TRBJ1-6	CASSRQDYNSPLHF	TGTGCCAGCAGCCGACAGGATTATAATTCACCCCTCCACTTT
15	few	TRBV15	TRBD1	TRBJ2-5	CATSRGQGPEETQYF	TGTGCCACCAGCAGAGGACAGGGACCGGAAGAGACCCAGTACTTC
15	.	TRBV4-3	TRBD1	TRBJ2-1	CASSPRTGRNNEQFF	TGCGCCAGCAGCCCACGGACAGGGCGAAACAATGAGCAGTTCTTC
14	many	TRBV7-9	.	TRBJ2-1	CASSEVGTHNEQFF	TGTGCCAGCAGCGAGGTTGGCACCCACAATGAGCAGTTCTTC
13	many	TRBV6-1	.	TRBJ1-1	CASSEVHGTEAFF	TGTGCCAGCAGTGAAGTACATGGAACTGAAGCTTTCTTT
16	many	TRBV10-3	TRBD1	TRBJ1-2	CAISARGGTVNYGYTF	TGTGCCATCAGTGCGAGGGGGGGGACAGTAAACTATGGCTACACCTTC
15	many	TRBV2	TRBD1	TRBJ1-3	CASRGQGWSGNTIYF	TGTGCCAGCAGAGGACAGGGGTGGTCTGGAAACACCATATATTTT
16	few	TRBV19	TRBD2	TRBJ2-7	CASSMAPLAGGYEQYF	TGTGCCAGTAGTATGGCCCCGCTAGCGGGAGGTTACGAGCAGTACTTC
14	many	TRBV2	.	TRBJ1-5	CASSDGRSYQPQHF	TGTGCCAGCAGCGACGGCCGGAGTTATCAGCCCCAGCATTTT
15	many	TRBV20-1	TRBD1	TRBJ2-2	CSARAGTGGTGELFF	TGCAGTGCTAGAGCAGGGACAGGGGGCACCGGGGAGCTGTTTTTT
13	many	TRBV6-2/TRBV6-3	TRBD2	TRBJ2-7	CASTTSGTYEQYF	TGTGCCAGCACGACTAGCGGGACCTACGAGCAGTACTTC
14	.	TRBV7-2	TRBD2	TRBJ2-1	CASRSSGKYNEQFF	TGTGCCAGCCGATCTAGCGGAAAGTACAATGAGCAGTTCTTC
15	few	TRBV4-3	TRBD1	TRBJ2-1	CASSQGQGVGNEQFF	TGCGCCAGCAGCCAAGGCCAGGGGGTTGGGAATGAGCAGTTCTTC
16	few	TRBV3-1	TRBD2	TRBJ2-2	CASSQISGRNTGELFF	TGTGCCAGCAGCCAGATTAGCGGGAGGAACACCGGGGAGCTGTTTTTT
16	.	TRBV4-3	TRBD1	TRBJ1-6	CASSQDSGTGGSPLHF	TGCGCCAGCAGCCAAGACTCCGGGACAGGGGGTTCACCCCTCCACTTT
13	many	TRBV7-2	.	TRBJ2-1	CASSHRKPNEQFF	TGTGCCAGCAGCCATCGCAAACCGAATGAGCAGTTCTTC
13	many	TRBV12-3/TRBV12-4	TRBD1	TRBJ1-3	CASSGTAGNTIYF	TGTGCCAGCAGTGGGACAGCTGGAAACACCATATATTTT
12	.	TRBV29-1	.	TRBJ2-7	CSVEWDSYEQYF	TGCAGCGTTGAGTGGGACTCCTACGAGCAGTACTTC
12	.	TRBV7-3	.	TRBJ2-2	CASSRFAGELFF	TGTGCCAGCAGCCGCTTTGCCGGGGAGCTGTTTTTT
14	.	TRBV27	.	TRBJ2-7	CASARGGGLYEQYF	TGTGCCAGCGCCCGGGGAGGGGGCCTTTACGAGCAGTACTTC
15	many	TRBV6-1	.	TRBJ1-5	CASTQVTGLNQPQHF	TGTGCCAGCACCCAGGTAACAGGGCTCAATCAGCCCCAGCATTTT
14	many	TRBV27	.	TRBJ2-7	CASSLSPTAYEQYF	TGTGCCAGCAGTTTATCTCCCACCGCCTACGAGCAGTACTTC
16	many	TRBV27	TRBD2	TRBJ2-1	CASSSWTSGRHGEQFF	TGTGCCAGCAGTTCCTGGACTAGCGGGAGGCACGGTGAGCAGTTCTTC
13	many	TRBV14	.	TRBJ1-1	CASSRDLNTEAFF	TGTGCCAGCAGCCGGGACCTGAACACTGAAGCTTTCTTT
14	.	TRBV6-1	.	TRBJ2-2	CASNRERSTGELLF	TGTGCCAGCAACCGGGAGCGGAGCACCGGGGAGCTGCTTTTT
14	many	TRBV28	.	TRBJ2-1	CATTSFGGWNEQFF	TGTGCCACCACCTCGTTCGGGGGCTGGAATGAGCAGTTCTTC
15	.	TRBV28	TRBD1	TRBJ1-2	CATRTGGAIFQGYTF	TGTGCCACGAGGACAGGGGGCGCGATATTTCAGGGCTACACCTTC
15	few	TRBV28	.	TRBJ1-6	CASSSGLRGNSPLHF	TGTGCCAGCAGTTCCGGCCTCCGCGGGAATTCACCCCTCCACTTT
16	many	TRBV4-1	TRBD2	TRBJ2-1	CASSQVGTRSVNEQFF	TGCGCCAGCAGCCAAGTAGGGACTAGGTCTGTAAATGAGCAGTTCTTC
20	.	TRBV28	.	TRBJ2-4	CASSLSYGGVGRGAKNIQYF	TGTGCCAGCAGTTTATCCTATGGGGGGGTGGGAAGGGGGGCCAAAAACATTCAGTACTTC
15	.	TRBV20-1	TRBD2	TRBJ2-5	CSARDRVSGGETQYF	TGCAGTGCTAGAGATAGAGTTTCGGGGGGAGAGACCCAGTACTTC
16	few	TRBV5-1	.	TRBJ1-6	CASSLGELGDNSPLHF	TGCGCCAGCAGCTTGGGGGAGTTAGGGGACAATTCACCCCTCCACTTT
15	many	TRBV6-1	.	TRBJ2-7	CASTPVGGYSYEQYF	TGTGCCAGCACGCCCGTGGGGGGCTACTCCTACGAGCAGTACTTC
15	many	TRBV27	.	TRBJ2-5	CASSLARDGQETQYF	TGTGCCAGCAGTTTGGCCAGGGACGGCCAAGAGACCCAGTACTTC
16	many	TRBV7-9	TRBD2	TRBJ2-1	CASSVGAGVNLNEQFF	TGTGCCAGCAGCGTAGGAGCGGGAGTAAACCTCAATGAGCAGTTCTTC
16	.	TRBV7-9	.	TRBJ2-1	CASSIPHRDNYNEQFF	TGTGCCAGCAGTATCCCCCACCGGGACAACTACAATGAGCAGTTCTTC
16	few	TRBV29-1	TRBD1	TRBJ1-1	CSVESFRTGWNTEAFF	TGCAGCGTTGAAAGCTTTAGGACAGGGTGGAACACTGAAGCTTTCTTT
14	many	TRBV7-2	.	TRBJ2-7	CASSLGLEAYEQYF	TGTGCCAGCAGCTTAGGACTAGAAGCCTACGAGCAGTACTTC
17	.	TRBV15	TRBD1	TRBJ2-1	CATSTPSWGQGANEQFF	TGTGCCACCAGCACCCCTAGCTGGGGACAGGGGGCCAATGAGCAGTTCTTC
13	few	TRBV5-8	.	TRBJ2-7	CATGLRDSYEQYF	TGTGCCACCGGGTTGCGGGACAGCTACGAGCAGTACTTC
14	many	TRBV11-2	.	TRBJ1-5	CASSRRWGNQPQHF	TGTGCCAGCAGTCGCCGGTGGGGCAATCAGCCCCAGCATTTT
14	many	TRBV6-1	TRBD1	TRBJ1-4	CASRTGDVNEKLFF	TGTGCCAGCAGAACAGGGGATGTTAATGAAAAACTGTTTTTT
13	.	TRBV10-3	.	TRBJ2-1	CATNRRSDNEQFF	TGTGCCACCAACAGGAGATCGGACAATGAGCAGTTCTTC
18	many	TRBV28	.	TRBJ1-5	CASSSPGRPFYSNQPQHF	TGTGCCAGCAGTTCCCCGGGACGCCCTTTTTATAGCAATCAGCCCCAGCATTTT